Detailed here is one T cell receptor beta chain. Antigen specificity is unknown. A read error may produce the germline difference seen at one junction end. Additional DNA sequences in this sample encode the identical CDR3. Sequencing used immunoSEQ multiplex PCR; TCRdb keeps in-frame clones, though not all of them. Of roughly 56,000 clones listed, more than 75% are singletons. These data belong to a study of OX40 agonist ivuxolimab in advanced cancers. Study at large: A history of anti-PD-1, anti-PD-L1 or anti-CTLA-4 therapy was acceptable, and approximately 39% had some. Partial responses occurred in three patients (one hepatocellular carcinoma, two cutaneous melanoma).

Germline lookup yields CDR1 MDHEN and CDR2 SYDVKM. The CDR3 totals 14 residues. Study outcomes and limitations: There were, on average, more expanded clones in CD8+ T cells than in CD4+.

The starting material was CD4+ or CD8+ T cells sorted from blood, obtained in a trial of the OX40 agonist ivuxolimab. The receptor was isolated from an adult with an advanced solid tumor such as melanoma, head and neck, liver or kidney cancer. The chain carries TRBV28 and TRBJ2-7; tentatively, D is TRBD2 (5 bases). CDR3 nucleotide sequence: TGTGCCAGCAGCCCCGAGGAGGCACTCTACGAGCAATACTTC. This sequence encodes CASSPEEALYEQYF.